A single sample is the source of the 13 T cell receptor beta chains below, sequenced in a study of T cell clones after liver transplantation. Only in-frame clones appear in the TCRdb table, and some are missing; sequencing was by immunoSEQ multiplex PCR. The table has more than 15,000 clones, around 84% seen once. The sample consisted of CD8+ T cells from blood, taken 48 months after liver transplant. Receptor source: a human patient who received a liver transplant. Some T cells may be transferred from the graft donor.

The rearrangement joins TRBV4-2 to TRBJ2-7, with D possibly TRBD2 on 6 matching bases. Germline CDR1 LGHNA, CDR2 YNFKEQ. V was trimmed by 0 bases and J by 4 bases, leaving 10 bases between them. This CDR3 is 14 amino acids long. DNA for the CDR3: TGTGCCAGCAGCCAAGAAGGCGGGGTGTACGAGCAGTACTTC. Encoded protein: CASSQEGGVYEQYF.

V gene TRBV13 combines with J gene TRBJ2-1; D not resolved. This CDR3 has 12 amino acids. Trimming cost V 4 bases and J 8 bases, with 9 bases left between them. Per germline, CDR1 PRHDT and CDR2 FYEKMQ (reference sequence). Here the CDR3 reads CASSYLPDEQFF. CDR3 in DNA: TGTGCCAGCAGCTACCTTCCCGATGAGCAGTTCTTC. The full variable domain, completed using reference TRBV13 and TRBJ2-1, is AAGVIQSPRHLIKEKRETATLKCYPIPRHDTVYWYQQGPGQDPQFLISFYEKMQSDKGSIPDRFSAQQFSDYHSELNMSSLELGDSALYFCASSYLPDEQFFGPGTRLTVL.

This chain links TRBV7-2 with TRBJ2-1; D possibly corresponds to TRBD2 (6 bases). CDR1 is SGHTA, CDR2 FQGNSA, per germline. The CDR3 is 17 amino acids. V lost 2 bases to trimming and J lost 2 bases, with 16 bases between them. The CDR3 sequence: CASSLRIVGGPYNEQFF. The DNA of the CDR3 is TGTGCCAGCAGCTTAAGAATCGTGGGAGGACCCTACAATGAGCAGTTCTTC.

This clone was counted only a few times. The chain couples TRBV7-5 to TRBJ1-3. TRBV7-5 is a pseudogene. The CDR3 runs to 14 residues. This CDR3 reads CASSPTESGNTIYF. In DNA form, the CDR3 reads TGTGCCAGCAGCCCCACGGAGTCTGGAAACACCATATATTTT.

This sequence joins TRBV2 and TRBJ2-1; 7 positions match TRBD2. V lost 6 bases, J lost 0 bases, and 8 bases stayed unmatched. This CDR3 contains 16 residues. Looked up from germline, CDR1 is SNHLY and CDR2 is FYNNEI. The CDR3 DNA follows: TGTGCCAGCAGCAATCTAGCGGAACTCTCCTACAATGAGCAGTTCTTC. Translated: CASSNLAELSYNEQFF.

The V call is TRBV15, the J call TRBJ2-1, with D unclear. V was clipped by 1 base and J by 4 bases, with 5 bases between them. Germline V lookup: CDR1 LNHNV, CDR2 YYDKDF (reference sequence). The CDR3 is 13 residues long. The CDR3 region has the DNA TGTGCCACCAGCAGAGTGGGGTACAATGAGCAGTTCTTC. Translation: CATSRVGYNEQFF.

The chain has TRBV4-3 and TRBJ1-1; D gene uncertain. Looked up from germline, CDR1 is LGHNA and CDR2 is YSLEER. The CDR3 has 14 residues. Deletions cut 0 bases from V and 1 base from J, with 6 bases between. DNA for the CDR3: TGCGCCAGCAGCCAAGAAGATGGGAACACTGAAGCTTTCTTT. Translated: CASSQEDGNTEAFF.

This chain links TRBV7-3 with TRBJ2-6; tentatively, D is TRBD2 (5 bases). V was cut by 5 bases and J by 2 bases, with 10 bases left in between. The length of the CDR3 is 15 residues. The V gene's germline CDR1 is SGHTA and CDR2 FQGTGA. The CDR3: CASSPSGTGANVLTF. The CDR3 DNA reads TGTGCCAGCAGCCCGTCCGGGACTGGGGCCAACGTCCTGACTTTC.

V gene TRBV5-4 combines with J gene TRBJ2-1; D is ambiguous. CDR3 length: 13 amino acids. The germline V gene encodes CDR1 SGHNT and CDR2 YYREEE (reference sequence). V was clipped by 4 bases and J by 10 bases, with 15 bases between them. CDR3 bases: TGTGCCAGCAGCCCCCGCCCAATTGGAGAGCAGTTCTTC. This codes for CASSPRPIGEQFF.

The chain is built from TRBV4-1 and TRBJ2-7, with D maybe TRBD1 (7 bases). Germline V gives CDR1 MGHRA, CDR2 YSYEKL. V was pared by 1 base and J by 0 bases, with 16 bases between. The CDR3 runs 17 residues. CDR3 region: CASSQVGGTDSSYEQYF. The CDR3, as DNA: TGCGCCAGCAGCCAAGTTGGAGGGACAGACAGCTCCTACGAGCAGTACTTC.

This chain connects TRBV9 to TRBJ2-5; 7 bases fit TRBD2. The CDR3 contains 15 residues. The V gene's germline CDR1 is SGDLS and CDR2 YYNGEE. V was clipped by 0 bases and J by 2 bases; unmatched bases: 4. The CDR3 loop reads CASSVEGLLQETQYF. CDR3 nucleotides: TGTGCCAGCAGCGTAGAGGGACTACTTCAAGAGACCCAGTACTTC. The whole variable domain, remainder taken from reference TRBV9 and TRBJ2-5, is DSGVTQTPKHLITATGQRVTLRCSPRSGDLSVYWYQQSLDQGLQFLIQYYNGEERAKGNILERFSAQQFPDLHSELNLSSLELGDSALYFCASSVEGLLQETQYFGPGTRLLVL.

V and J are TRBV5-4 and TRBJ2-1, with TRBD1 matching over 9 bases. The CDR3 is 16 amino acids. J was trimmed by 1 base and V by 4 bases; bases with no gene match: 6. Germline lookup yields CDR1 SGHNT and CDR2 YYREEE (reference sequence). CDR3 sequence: CASSPAGTGSYNEQFF. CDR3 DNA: TGTGCCAGCAGCCCGGCCGGGACAGGGTCCTACAATGAGCAGTTCTTC.

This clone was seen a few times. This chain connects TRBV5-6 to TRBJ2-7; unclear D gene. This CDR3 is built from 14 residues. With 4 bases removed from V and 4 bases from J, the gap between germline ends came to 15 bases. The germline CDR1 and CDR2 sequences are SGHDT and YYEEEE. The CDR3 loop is CASSDPTEEYEQYF. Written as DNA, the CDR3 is TGTGCCAGCAGCGACCCAACAGAGGAGTACGAGCAGTACTTC.